The sequence of this TCR beta chain was determined in a study of regulatory T cells in long-lasting Graves disease. According to the study, TCR beta libraries were built with iRepertoire HTBI primers and CDR3-region Arm-PCR. TCRdb re-called the multiplex PCR reads with MiXCR, one entry per CDR3 protein. The sample contains about half a million distinct CDR3 sequences, approximately 22% of which appear only once. The CDR3 totals 15 residues. With 8 bases clipped from V and 0 bases from J, the junction kept 9 bases outside the gene matches. Indicated time point: persistent/refractory GD, antithyroid drugs over 5 years with positive TRAb. There was RNA extracted from PBMCs, and the TCR library was made from it. This clonotype was recorded many times.

The TCR sequence derives from a female donor with Graves disease. This chain links TRBV12-3 or TRBV12-4 with TRBJ2-5, with 7 bases lining up with TRBD1. The specimen comprised peripheral blood mononuclear cells (PBMCs), sampled when the disease was refractory, from a patient treated with antithyroid drugs. CDR3 protein: CASGQGTDYQETQYF. As DNA, the CDR3 is TGTGCCAGCGGCCAAGGGACAGATTACCAAGAGACCCAGTACTTC.